The present TCR beta chain was sequenced within a study of OX40 agonist ivuxolimab in advanced cancers. Turning to the study itself: Eligibility admitted prior anti-PD-1, anti-PD-L1 or anti-CTLA-4 therapy; about 40% had some. Study-level points and caveats: At doses 0.1 to 3.0 mg/kg, CD4+ and CD8+ clones expanded.

Measured with immunoSEQ multiplex PCR; TCRdb has only the in-frame clones, and not every one. The sample comprises some 20,000 clones, around four fifths of which are singletons, and around 59% rests with the top ten. Concerning this clone itself: The antigen is unknown.

This CDR3 has 15 residues. Trimming stripped 1 base from V and 4 bases from J, with 10 bases between. Germline CDR1 SGHVS, CDR2 FNYEAQ. The V and J genes are TRBV7-6 and TRBJ2-2; D not resolved. This material consisted of CD4+ or CD8+ T cells sorted from blood, taken in a trial of the OX40 agonist ivuxolimab. The sequence derives from an adult with an advanced solid tumor such as melanoma, head and neck, liver or kidney cancer. CDR3 protein: CASSLGASSTGELFF. The CDR3 DNA reads as TGTGCCAGCAGCTTAGGTGCGAGTAGCACCGGGGAGCTGTTTTTT.